Following are 10 T cell receptor beta chains from one sample sequenced in a study of T cells in Graves' hyperthyroidism and ophthalmopathy. Researchers amplified the TCR beta CDR3 regions from RNA transcripts. Initially, a first-round RT-PCR of the TCR CDR3 employed the HTBI primer set. TCRdb re-derived calls from the multiplex PCR reads in MiXCR, one entry per CDR3 protein. Of about 180,000 distinct CDR3 sequences in the sample, about 9.4% are singletons; the top ten hold approximately 24%. Sequencing used blood. The receptors stem from a woman aged 18-30 years with Graves' hyperthyroidism that later progressed to Graves' ophthalmopathy.

This clonotype came up a few times. The CDR3, as DNA: TGTGCCAGCAGCCTTCAAGGGGGTCCGGAGACCCAGTACTTC. Protein sequence: CASSLQGGPETQYF. This chain uses TRBV5-5 with TRBJ2-5, with a possible D match to TRBD1 (6 bases). The CDR3 runs to 14 residues. Germline lookup yields CDR1 SGHKS and CDR2 YYEKEE (reference sequence). Deletions cut 4 bases from V and 5 bases from J, with 15 bases between.

About this clonotype: This sequence may be a read error, since a much larger clone differs from it by one base. J is TRBJ2-1 and V is TRBV27; D perhaps matches TRBD2 (5 bases). Germline CDR1 reads MNHEY; CDR2 reads SMNVEV (reference sequence). The CDR3 sequence is 14 residues long. The CDR3 nucleotides read TGTGCCAGCAGTTTTTCGGGGTTCTACAATGAGCAGCTCTTC. Its translation: CASSFSGFYNEQLF.

This clonotype was found many times. The chain is built from TRBV2 and TRBJ1-1, with D tentatively TRBD1 (6 bases). Germline values: CDR1 SNHLY, CDR2 FYNNEI. The CDR3 consists of 15 residues. V shed 3 bases and J shed 0 bases, with 11 bases lying between them. The CDR3 DNA is TGTGCCAGCAGTGAGTGGGGGCGGATGAACACTGAAGCTTTCTTT. Translation gives CASSEWGRMNTEAFF.

The genes are TRBV5-6 and TRBJ1-2; D remains ambiguous. V was cut by 4 bases and J by 0 bases, with 13 bases left in between. CDR3 length equals 15 residues. CDR1 and CDR2 from the germline V gene are SGHDT and YYEEEE. The CDR3 here is CASSRLTASNYGYTF. DNA of the CDR3: TGTGCCAGCAGCCGATTGACGGCTTCTAACTATGGCTACACCTTC. Supplemented by reference TRBV5-6 and TRBJ1-2, the full variable domain reads DAGVTQSPTHLIKTRGQQVTLRCSPKSGHDTVSWYQQALGQGPQFIFQYYEEEERQRGNFPDRFSGHQFPNYSSELNVNALLLGDSALYLCASSRLTASNYGYTFGSGTRLTVV.

This clonotype occurred many times. CDR3 loop: CSARTQGAGNQPQHF. In nucleotides, the CDR3 is TGCAGTGCTAGAACACAGGGGGCGGGCAATCAGCCCCAGCATTTT. V and J are TRBV20-1 and TRBJ1-5; 9 bases are a match to TRBD1. The CDR3 totals 15 residues. Trimming at V came to 2 bases and at J to 2 bases, leaving 4 bases not matched to a gene. CDR1 and CDR2 (germline): DFQATT, SNEGSKA (reference sequence).

This clonotype was recorded at least ten times. The V and J genes are TRBV7-8 and TRBJ2-7, with 8 positions matching TRBD1. The CDR3 extends over 14 amino acids. Trimming removed 2 bases from V and 3 bases from J; junction bases left unmatched: 3. Germline V gene data show CDR1 as SGHVS and CDR2 as FQNEAQ. This chain's CDR3 is CASSLQGANYEQYF. CDR3 coding DNA: TGTGCCAGCAGCTTACAGGGGGCTAACTACGAGCAGTACTTC.

The CDR3 loop is CASHYNDRSNEKLFF. DNA of the CDR3: TGTGCCAGCCATTACAACGACAGGAGTAATGAAAAACTGTTTTTT. V usage is TRBV2 and J usage is TRBJ1-4; possibly TRBD1 for D (6 bases). The CDR3 length is 15 residues. The V gene's germline CDR1 is SNHLY and CDR2 FYNNEI. V was pared by 8 bases and J by 4 bases, with 17 bases between.

Only a few counts were recorded for this clonotype. The rearrangement uses TRBV3-1 and TRBJ1-2; D unresolved. Germline V gene lookup returns CDR1 LGHDT and CDR2 YNNKEL (reference sequence). This CDR3 has 15 residues. The germline V and J ends were trimmed by 1 base and 0 bases, with 9 bases remaining between them. This CDR3 is CASSQAGISNYGYTF. The CDR3 DNA reads as TGTGCCAGCAGCCAAGCCGGGATTTCTAACTATGGCTACACCTTC.

Ten or more counts support this clonotype. The V gene is TRBV20-1, the J gene TRBJ2-3; D remains unclear. With 5 bases removed from V and 5 bases from J, the gap between germline ends came to 20 bases. Germline V gene sequence: CDR1 DFQATT, CDR2 SNEGSKA (reference sequence). The CDR3 covers 15 residues. The CDR3 nucleotides are TGCAGTGCTCATTTAGACTCGACCTTGGGAGATACGCAGTATTTT. Amino acid sequence: CSAHLDSTLGDTQYF.

The chain carries TRBV7-2 and TRBJ2-3; 10 bases fit TRBD1. The CDR3 length is 18 residues. V shed 5 bases, J shed 2 bases, and the junction held 13 bases outside the gene matches. Germline CDR1 and CDR2: SGHTA and FQGNSA. CDR3 sequence reads: CASSPRTGGTTHTDTQYF. Here the CDR3 DNA reads TGTGCCAGCAGCCCTAGGACAGGGGGGACAACACACACAGATACGCAGTATTTT.